Each of the 6 T cell receptor beta chains below was sequenced from the same sample in a study of blood T cell repertoires in COVID-19. Using immunoSEQ multiplex PCR, the repertoire was profiled, and TCRdb retains in-frame clones only, with some absent. The data hold about 480,000 clones, with approximately 91% observed a single time. Sequencing was done on a sample of peripheral blood. The source is a woman between 50 and 59 years old with COVID-19, enrolled during active disease.

This chain links TRBV5-4 with TRBJ1-1; a weak D match, TRBD1 (5 bases). The CDR3 consists of 16 residues. Trimming shortened V by 0 bases and J by 6 bases, and 18 bases separated the two germline ends. In germline, CDR1 is SGHNT, CDR2 YYREEE (reference sequence). CDR3 region: CASSLAKQGMGAEAFF. The CDR3 DNA reads as TGTGCCAGCAGCTTGGCCAAGCAGGGAATGGGCGCTGAAGCTTTCTTT.

The V call is TRBV4-1, the J call TRBJ1-2, with TRBD1 identical over 7 bases. Germline V gene lookup returns CDR1 MGHRA and CDR2 YSYEKL. Unmatched junction bases numbered 17, after V lost 6 bases and J lost 4 bases. The CDR3 runs 17 residues. CDR3 loop: CASSQQSNQGGSYGYTF. The CDR3 coding sequence is TGCGCCAGCAGTCAACAAAGCAATCAAGGGGGCAGCTATGGCTACACCTTC.

V usage is TRBV28 and J usage is TRBJ1-2, with 7 bases fitting TRBD1. Germline V lookup: CDR1 MDHEN, CDR2 SYDVKM. There are 15 residues in the CDR3. V lost 3 bases, J lost 4 bases, and 8 bases stayed unmatched. CDR3 loop: CASSLWQGVRYGYTF. CDR3 DNA sequence: TGTGCCAGCAGTTTGTGGCAGGGGGTACGCTATGGCTACACCTTC.

The gene calls are TRBV7-9 and TRBJ2-1; 10 bases line up with TRBD1. The V gene's germline CDR1 is SEHNR and CDR2 FQNEAQ (reference sequence). The CDR3 spans 14 residues. J lost 6 bases, V lost 7 bases, and 6 bases had no gene match. The CDR3, as DNA: TGTGCCAGCATCAAGACAGGGGGCTTCAATGAGCAGTTCTTC. Protein sequence: CASIKTGGFNEQFF.

This clone appeared a few times. The rearrangement uses TRBV29-1 and TRBJ1-3; D is ambiguous. V was trimmed by 7 bases and J by 2 bases, leaving 6 bases between them. Germline V gene data show CDR1 as SQVTM and CDR2 as ANQGSEA. CDR3 length: 11 amino acids. CDR3 in amino acids: CSADTGNTIYF. The CDR3 coding sequence is TGCAGCGCCGACACTGGAAACACCATATATTTT.

The chain is built from TRBV6-1 and TRBJ1-3; 7 bases map to TRBD1. Germline CDR1 reads MNHNS; CDR2 reads SASEGT. The junction had 6 bases not matched to a gene; V was cut back by 4 bases and J by 0 bases. The CDR3 loop spans 16 amino acids. This CDR3 is CASSGTQGISGNTIYF. The CDR3 nucleotides are TGTGCCAGCAGTGGGACACAGGGGATCTCTGGAAACACCATATATTTT.